Below, 29 T cell receptor beta chains from the same sample are listed, as sequenced in a study of blood T cell repertoires in COVID-19. The repertoire was sequenced with immunoSEQ multiplex PCR; TCRdb's copy has only in-frame clones and lacks some. The sample records 150,000 or so clones, 70% to 90% being singletons. The source material was peripheral blood. The receptor source for this set is a woman between 55 and 75 years old with COVID-19, enrolled during active disease.

The CDR3: CASSSPDRGNEKLFF. CDR3 coding DNA: TGTGCCAGCAGTTCCCCCGACAGGGGCAATGAAAAACTGTTTTTT. The gene calls are TRBV6-2 or TRBV6-3 and TRBJ1-4; 8 bases are a match to TRBD1. The J segment lost 5 bases and the V segment lost 4 bases, leaving 6 bases of the junction unmatched. This CDR3 has 15 amino acids. Germline assignment: CDR1 MNHEY and CDR2 SVGEGT.

The genes are TRBV27 and TRBJ2-6; D is perhaps TRBD1 (6 bases). The CDR3 covers 15 residues. The germline gives CDR1 MNHEY, CDR2 SMNVEV (reference sequence). Trimming removed 5 bases from V and 4 bases from J, with 12 bases in between. As DNA, the CDR3 is TGTGCCAGCAGTGGGGGCTTCGGGGGGGCCAACGTCCTGACTTTC. Its protein product is CASSGGFGGANVLTF.

The rearrangement links TRBV7-2 to TRBJ2-5; 12 bases are shared with TRBD2. Germline V CDR1 and CDR2: SGHTA, FQGNSA. The CDR3 consists of 16 residues. The V gene end was trimmed by 0 bases and the J gene end by 1 base; junction bases not matched to a gene: 0. CDR3 bases: TGTGCCAGCAGCTTAGCGGGACTAGCGGGCCAAGAGACCCAGTACTTC. It translates to CASSLAGLAGQETQYF.

The V call is TRBV4-2, the J call TRBJ1-1; no clear D. Germline V gives CDR1 LGHNA, CDR2 YNFKEQ. The CDR3 sequence is 14 residues long. V gave up 6 bases and J gave up 7 bases, with 18 bases separating them. CDR3 bases: TGTGCCAGCAGGCCCCGCCGGGTGGTGGATGAAGCTTTCTTT. It codes for CASRPRRVVDEAFF.

The chain has TRBV24-1 and TRBJ2-1, with a tentative D call TRBD1 (7 bases). The ends were cut back, 4 bases at V and 10 bases at J, with 13 bases in the middle. Germline V gene data show CDR1 as KGHDR and CDR2 as SFDVKD. The CDR3 totals 13 residues. The CDR3 region is CATSDPQGGEQFF. The CDR3 DNA sequence: TGTGCCACCAGTGACCCCCAGGGGGGAGAGCAGTTCTTC.

CDR3 DNA sequence: TGCGCCAGCAGCCAGGGTACAGGGGGCCTTGAGGAGCTGTTTTTT. It is translated as CASSQGTGGLEELFF. The rearrangement links TRBV4-1 to TRBJ2-2, with 9 bases fitting TRBD1. Trimming at V came to 3 bases and at J to 10 bases, leaving 9 bases not matched to a gene. Looked up from germline, CDR1 is MGHRA and CDR2 is YSYEKL. The CDR3 is made up of 15 amino acids.

This clone was seen a single time. This chain connects TRBV7-9 to TRBJ2-7; 10 positions agree with TRBD1. The CDR3 totals 16 residues. Germline V CDR1 and CDR2: SEHNR, FQNEAQ (reference sequence). Losses at the gene ends were 1 base for V and 5 bases for J; bases not matched to a gene: 8. The CDR3 reads CASSLDPGQGFHEQYF. The DNA of the CDR3 is TGTGCCAGCAGCTTAGATCCGGGACAGGGGTTCCACGAGCAGTACTTC. The variable domain in full, with the rest retrieved from reference TRBV7-9 and TRBJ2-7, is DTGVSQNPRHKITKRGQNVTFRCDPISEHNRLYWYRQTLGQGPEFLTYFQNEAQLEKSRLLSDRFSAERPKGSFSTLEIQRTEQGDSAMYLCASSLDPGQGFHEQYFGPGTRLTVT.

The chain recombines TRBV5-4 with TRBJ1-5; tentatively, D is TRBD1 (6 bases). CDR3 length: 15 residues. Germline CDR1 reads SGHNT; CDR2 reads YYREEE (reference sequence). The V gene lost 5 bases and the J gene lost 2 bases, with 14 bases spanning the gap. The CDR3, as DNA: TGTGCCAGCAGTGAGGGAGGGGGGGGCAATCAGCCCCAGCATTTT. It is translated as CASSEGGGGNQPQHF.

The rearrangement links TRBV12-5 to TRBJ1-2; D gene unclear. V dropped 4 bases and J dropped 8 bases, with 20 bases sitting between them. Germline CDR1 is LGHNT and CDR2 is FRNRAP. CDR3 length equals 15 residues. The CDR3 sequence: CASGSYAGVSGGYTF. Written as DNA, the CDR3 is TGTGCTAGTGGTTCCTACGCCGGGGTCTCAGGCGGCTACACCTTC. The full variable domain, rest sourced from reference TRBV12-5 and TRBJ1-2, is DARVTQTPRHKVTEMGQEVTMRCQPILGHNTVFWYRQTMMQGLELLAYFRNRAPLDDSGMPKDRFSAEMPDATLATLKIQPSEPRDSAVYFCASGSYAGVSGGYTFGSGTRLTVV.

The chain carries TRBV6-2 or TRBV6-3 and TRBJ2-3; 8 positions match TRBD2. The germline V gene encodes CDR1 MNHEY and CDR2 SVGEGT. V shed 6 bases, J shed 2 bases, and the junction held 13 bases outside the gene matches. CDR3 length: 17 residues. CDR3 in DNA: TGTGCCAGCAGCACTCCCGGGAGGGGGGGTCTCACAGATACGCAGTATTTT. Residues: CASSTPGRGGLTDTQYF.

The chain carries TRBV11-2 and TRBJ2-7, with 12 bases that match TRBD2. The CDR3 is made up of 15 amino acids. Germline V gene data show CDR1 as SGHAT and CDR2 as FQNNGV. V lost 5 bases to trimming and J lost 4 bases; unmatched junction nucleotides: 6. The CDR3 DNA is TGTGCCAGCAGCACCGGACTAGCGGGACCATACGAGCAGTACTTC. Translated, it gives CASSTGLAGPYEQYF.

The chain links TRBV27 to TRBJ1-3; 7 nucleotides agree with TRBD1. Looked up from germline, CDR1 is MNHEY and CDR2 is SMNVEV (reference sequence). The CDR3 is 16 residues long. Trimming removed 5 bases from V and 0 bases from J; junction bases left unmatched: 7. In DNA form, the CDR3 reads TGTGCCAGCAGTAGAACAGGGGCTATCTCTGGAAACACCATATATTTT. Protein: CASSRTGAISGNTIYF.

V and J are TRBV10-1 and TRBJ2-1, with D possibly being TRBD1 (6 bases). V was shortened by 3 bases and J by 9 bases, with 15 bases between the two germline ends. The CDR3 covers 14 residues. Germline V CDR1 and CDR2: WNHNN, SYGVQD (reference sequence). The CDR3 reads CASSENRESLEQFF. The CDR3 bases are TGCGCCAGCAGTGAAAACAGGGAATCTCTTGAGCAGTTCTTC.

The rearrangement uses TRBV7-9 and TRBJ1-1, with D possibly being TRBD1 (6 bases). V was trimmed by 2 bases and J by 7 bases, leaving 8 bases between them. Germline V gene data show CDR1 as SEHNR and CDR2 as FQNEAQ (reference sequence). This CDR3 comprises 12 residues. The CDR3 region has the DNA TGTGCCAGCAGCTTACGGACAGATGAAGCTTTCTTT. Encoded protein: CASSLRTDEAFF.

V and J are TRBV21-1 and TRBJ2-7; the D call TRBD2 from the table was never checked on the DNA. TRBV21-1 is annotated as a pseudogene. The CDR3 totals 14 residues. CDR3 sequence reads: CASSKRGLAYEQYF. Written as DNA, the CDR3 is TGTGCCAGCAGCAAAAGGGGACTAGCGTACGAGCAGTACTTC.

As regards this clone: At the DNA level, this CDR3 is encoded by other sequences in the same sample as well. The rearrangement joins TRBV4-1 to TRBJ2-3; D call uncertain. The ends were cut back, 4 bases at V and 1 base at J, with 3 bases in the middle. CDR1 MGHRA and CDR2 YSYEKL come from the germline V gene. The CDR3 runs 12 residues. CDR3 nucleotide sequence: TGCGCCAGCAGCCCTGGCACAGATACGCAGTATTTT. This codes for CASSPGTDTQYF.

The J gene is TRBJ1-1, the V gene TRBV15, with TRBD1 matching 9 bases. The germline V gene encodes CDR1 LNHNV and CDR2 YYDKDF (reference sequence). There are 17 residues in the CDR3. V shed 0 bases and J 6 bases; nucleotides not matched to a gene: 11. The CDR3 loop is CATSRDRMGQGWSEAFF. The CDR3 region has the DNA TGTGCCACCAGCAGAGATAGGATGGGACAGGGTTGGTCTGAAGCTTTCTTT.

This clone was detected only once. The chain uses TRBV29-1 and TRBJ2-3; 10 nucleotides match TRBD2. This CDR3 spans 18 amino acids. The V gene end was trimmed by 0 bases and the J gene end by 2 bases; junction bases not matched to a gene: 11. CDR1 SQVTM and CDR2 ANQGSEA come from the germline V gene. CDR3 DNA: TGCAGCGTTGAAGATGATAGCGGGGGGACTACAACCACAGATACGCAGTATTTT. Its translation is CSVEDDSGGTTTTDTQYF.

The chain employs TRBV6-6 and TRBJ2-7, with 7 bases identical to TRBD1. After removal of 6 bases from V and 5 bases from J, the junction contained 7 bases not matched to a gene. The CDR3 extends over 13 amino acids. Germline assignment: CDR1 MNHNY and CDR2 SVGAGI (reference sequence). Written as DNA, the CDR3 is TGTGCCAGCAGAACCCTTACAGGGGACGAGCAGTACTTC. This sequence encodes CASRTLTGDEQYF.

This chain links TRBV5-1 with TRBJ2-2; 8 nucleotides line up with TRBD1. The CDR3 consists of 17 residues. The V and J ends lost 7 bases and 6 bases, in that order; junction bases with no gene match: 17. The germline V gene has CDR1 SGHRS and CDR2 YFSETQ. The CDR3 DNA sequence: TGCGCCAGCGTGCCCTTCGTATTCGACAGGGGTGCCGGGGAGCTGTTTTTT. Translating it yields CASVPFVFDRGAGELFF.

The gene calls are TRBV5-1 and TRBJ2-2; a weak D match, TRBD2 (6 bases). The ends were cut back, 0 bases at V and 2 bases at J, with 8 bases in the middle. Germline loops: CDR1 SGHRS, CDR2 YFSETQ. This CDR3 spans 15 amino acids. The CDR3, as DNA: TGCGCCAGCAGCTTGGTTAGCGGCAACACCGGGGAGCTGTTTTTT. Its translation is CASSLVSGNTGELFF. Using reference TRBV5-1 and TRBJ2-2 for the parts outside the CDR3, the full variable domain is KAGVTQTPRYLIKTRGQQVTLSCSPISGHRSVSWYQQTPGQGLQFLFEYFSETQRNKGNFPGRFSGRQFSNSRSEMNVSTLELGDSALYLCASSLVSGNTGELFFGEGSRLTVL.

V is TRBV7-2 and J is TRBJ2-7; possibly TRBD2 for D (6 bases). Germline CDR1 is SGHTA and CDR2 is FQGNSA. Trimming removed 2 bases at V and 6 bases at J, with 20 bases between. The CDR3 runs 16 residues. CDR3 amino acids: CASSLWGGHQAGEQYF. The CDR3 coding sequence is TGTGCCAGCAGCTTATGGGGAGGACACCAGGCGGGCGAGCAGTACTTC.

This clone showed up many times. This rearrangement joins TRBV29-1 to TRBJ1-3, with D unclear. This CDR3 comprises 15 residues. Trimming took off 6 bases at V and 0 bases at J, with 15 bases between the two ends. The germline CDR1 and CDR2 sequences are SQVTM and ANQGSEA. CDR3 protein: CSVGVYSLSGNTIYF. As DNA, the CDR3 is TGCAGCGTCGGGGTTTACTCGCTCTCTGGAAACACCATATATTTT. Together with reference TRBV29-1 and TRBJ1-3, the CDR3 gives the full variable domain: SAVISQKPSRDICQRGTSLTIQCQVDSQVTMMFWYRQQPGQSLTLIATANQGSEATYESGFVIDKFPISRPNLTFSTLTVSNMSPEDSSIYLCSVGVYSLSGNTIYFGEGSWLTVV.

The rearrangement links TRBV5-5 to TRBJ2-3; TRBD2 agrees at 11 bases. The CDR3 contains 16 residues. CDR1 and CDR2 (germline): SGHKS, YYEKEE (reference sequence). V trimming: 0 bases; J trimming: 4 bases; junction bases outside the gene matches: 4. CDR3 loop: CASSLVAGGAADTQYF. CDR3 DNA sequence: TGTGCCAGCAGCTTGGTAGCGGGGGGGGCCGCAGATACGCAGTATTTT.

V usage is TRBV27 and J usage is TRBJ2-5; 10 bases map to TRBD1. The CDR3 runs to 15 residues. Germline assignment: CDR1 MNHEY and CDR2 SMNVEV (reference sequence). With 3 bases clipped from V and 11 bases from J, the junction kept 12 bases outside the gene matches. CDR3 DNA: TGTGCCAGCAGTTTCGGGACAGGGGAACGAAGATCTCAGTACTTC. This gives the protein CASSFGTGERRSQYF.

The V and J genes are TRBV27 and TRBJ2-3, with D perhaps TRBD2 (6 bases). This CDR3 has 17 residues. Trimming shortened V by 0 bases and J by 0 bases, and 13 bases separated the two germline ends. Germline CDR1 is MNHEY and CDR2 is SMNVEV (reference sequence). CDR3 sequence: CASSLSLRGGSTDTQYF. The DNA for the CDR3 is TGTGCCAGCAGTTTATCTCTTCGGGGAGGTAGCACAGATACGCAGTATTTT.

Only one count was recorded for this clone. CDR3 region: CASSETGEEQYF. CDR3 sequence (DNA): TGTGCCAGCTCCGAGACAGGAGAGGAGCAGTACTTC. This chain links TRBV18 with TRBJ2-7, with a tentative D call TRBD1 (6 bases). CDR3 length: 12 amino acids. The V end lost 6 bases, the J end lost 7 bases, and 13 bases lay between the germline ends. In germline, CDR1 is KGHSH, CDR2 LQKENI.

The chain employs TRBV19 and TRBJ1-1; D may be TRBD1 (6 bases). The CDR3 has 13 amino acids. Trimming took 6 bases from V and 3 from J, leaving 11 bases between them. The V gene's germline CDR1 is LNHDA and CDR2 SQIVND (reference sequence). CDR3 residues: CASRKTGYTEAFF. The CDR3, as DNA: TGTGCCAGTAGGAAAACAGGGTACACTGAAGCTTTCTTT.

The J gene is TRBJ2-2, the V gene TRBV27; TRBD1 is a possible D gene (6 bases). Germline assignment: CDR1 MNHEY and CDR2 SMNVEV (reference sequence). CDR3 length equals 13 residues. The ends were cut back, 4 bases at V and 5 bases at J, with 8 bases in the middle. CDR3 DNA sequence: TGTGCCAGCAGTTCCAGGGGAACCGGGGAGCTGTTTTTT. Encoded protein: CASSSRGTGELFF.